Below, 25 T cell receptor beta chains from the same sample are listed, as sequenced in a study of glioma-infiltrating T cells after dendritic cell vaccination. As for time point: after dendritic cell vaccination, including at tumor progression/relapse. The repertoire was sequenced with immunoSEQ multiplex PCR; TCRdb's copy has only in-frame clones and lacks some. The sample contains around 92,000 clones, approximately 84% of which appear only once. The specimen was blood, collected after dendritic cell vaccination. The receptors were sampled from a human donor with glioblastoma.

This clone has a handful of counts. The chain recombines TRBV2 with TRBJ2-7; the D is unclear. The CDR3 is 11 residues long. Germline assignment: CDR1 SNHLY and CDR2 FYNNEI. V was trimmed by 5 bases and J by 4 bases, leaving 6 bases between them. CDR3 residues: CASSFVYEQYF. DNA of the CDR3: TGTGCCAGCAGTTTCGTGTACGAGCAGTACTTC.

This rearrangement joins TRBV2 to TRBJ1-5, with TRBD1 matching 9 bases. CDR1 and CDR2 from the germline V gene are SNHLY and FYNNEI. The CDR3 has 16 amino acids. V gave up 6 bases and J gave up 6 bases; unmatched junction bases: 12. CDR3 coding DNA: TGTGCCAGCAGCGAACAGGGGGCGAGGGCAGGTCAGCCCCAGCATTTT. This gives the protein CASSEQGARAGQPQHF.

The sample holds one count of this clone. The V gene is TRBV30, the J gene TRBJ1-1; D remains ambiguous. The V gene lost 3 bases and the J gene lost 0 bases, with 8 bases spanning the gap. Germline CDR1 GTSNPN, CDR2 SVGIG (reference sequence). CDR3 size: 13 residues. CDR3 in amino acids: CAWRGVVNTEAFF. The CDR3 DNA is TGTGCCTGGAGAGGAGTTGTGAACACTGAAGCTTTCTTT.

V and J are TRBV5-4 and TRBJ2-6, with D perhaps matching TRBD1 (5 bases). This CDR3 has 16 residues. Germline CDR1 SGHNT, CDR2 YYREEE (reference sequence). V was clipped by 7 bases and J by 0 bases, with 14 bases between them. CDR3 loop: CASFITGYSGANVLTF. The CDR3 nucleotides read TGTGCCAGCTTCATTACAGGTTACTCTGGGGCCAACGTCCTGACTTTC.

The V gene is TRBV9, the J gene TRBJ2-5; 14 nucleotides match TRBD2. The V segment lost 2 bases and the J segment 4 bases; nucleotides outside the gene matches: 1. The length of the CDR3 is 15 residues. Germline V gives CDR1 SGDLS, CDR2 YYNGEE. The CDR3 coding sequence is TGTGCCAGCAGCGTTGGACTAGCGGGAGGAGAGACCCAGTACTTC. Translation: CASSVGLAGGETQYF.

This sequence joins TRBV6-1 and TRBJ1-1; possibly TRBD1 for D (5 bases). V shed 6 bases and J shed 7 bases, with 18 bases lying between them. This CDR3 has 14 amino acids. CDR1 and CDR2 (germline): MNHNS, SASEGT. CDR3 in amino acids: CASRWGGAEGEAFF. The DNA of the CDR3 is TGTGCCAGCAGGTGGGGGGGAGCAGAAGGTGAAGCTTTCTTT.

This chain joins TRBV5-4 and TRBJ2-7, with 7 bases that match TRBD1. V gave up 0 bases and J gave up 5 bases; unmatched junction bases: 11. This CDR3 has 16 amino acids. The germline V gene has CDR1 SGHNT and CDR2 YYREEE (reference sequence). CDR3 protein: CASSLGGPTGSNEQYF. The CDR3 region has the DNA TGTGCCAGCAGCTTGGGAGGTCCGACAGGGTCCAACGAGCAGTACTTC. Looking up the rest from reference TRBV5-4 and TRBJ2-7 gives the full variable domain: ETGVTQSPTHLIKTRGQQVTLRCSSQSGHNTVSWYQQALGQGPQFIFQYYREEENGRGNFPPRFSGLQFPNYSSELNVNALELDDSALYLCASSLGGPTGSNEQYFGPGTRLTVT.

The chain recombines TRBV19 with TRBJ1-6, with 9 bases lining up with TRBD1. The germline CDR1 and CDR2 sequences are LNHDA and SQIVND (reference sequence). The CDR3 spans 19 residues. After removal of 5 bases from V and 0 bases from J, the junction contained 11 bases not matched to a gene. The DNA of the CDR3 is TGTGCCAGTAGTGCCCCTCCCGGGACAGGGAGCTCCTATAATTCACCCCTCCACTTT. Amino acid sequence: CASSAPPGTGSSYNSPLHF.

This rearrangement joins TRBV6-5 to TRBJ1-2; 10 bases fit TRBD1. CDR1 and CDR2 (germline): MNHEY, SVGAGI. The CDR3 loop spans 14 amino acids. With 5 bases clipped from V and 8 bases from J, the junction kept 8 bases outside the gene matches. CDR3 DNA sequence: TGTGCCAGCAGTGCCCGACAGGGGGCGCCCGGCTACACCTTC. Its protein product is CASSARQGAPGYTF.

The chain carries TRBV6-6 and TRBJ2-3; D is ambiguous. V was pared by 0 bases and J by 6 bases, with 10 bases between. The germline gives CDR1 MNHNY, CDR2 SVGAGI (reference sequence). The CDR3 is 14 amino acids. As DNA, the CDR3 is TGTGCCAGCAGTTACTCAACGCGGCGTGATACGCAGTATTTT. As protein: CASSYSTRRDTQYF.

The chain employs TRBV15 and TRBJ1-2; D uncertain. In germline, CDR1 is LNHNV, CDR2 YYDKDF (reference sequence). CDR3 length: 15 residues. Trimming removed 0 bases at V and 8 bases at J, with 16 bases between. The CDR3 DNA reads TGTGCCACCAGCAGAGATCGCGGCCCAGCTAGGGGCTACACCTTC. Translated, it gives CATSRDRGPARGYTF.

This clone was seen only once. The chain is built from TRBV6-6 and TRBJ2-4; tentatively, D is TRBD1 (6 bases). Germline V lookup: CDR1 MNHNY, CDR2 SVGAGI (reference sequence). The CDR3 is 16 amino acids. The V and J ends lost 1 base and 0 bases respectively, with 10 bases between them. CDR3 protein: CASSYWTELAKNIQYF. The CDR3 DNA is TGTGCCAGCAGTTACTGGACAGAACTAGCCAAAAACATTCAGTACTTC.

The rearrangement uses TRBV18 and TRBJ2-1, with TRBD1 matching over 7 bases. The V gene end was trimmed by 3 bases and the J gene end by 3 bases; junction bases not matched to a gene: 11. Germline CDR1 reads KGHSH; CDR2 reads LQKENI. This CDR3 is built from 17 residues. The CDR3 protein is CASSPGEPGQNYNEQFF. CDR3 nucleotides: TGTGCCAGCTCACCGGGGGAACCGGGACAGAACTACAATGAGCAGTTCTTC. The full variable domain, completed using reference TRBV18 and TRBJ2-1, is NAGVMQNPRHLVRRRGQEARLRCSPMKGHSHVYWYRQLPEEGLKFMVYLQKENIIDESGMPKERFSAEFPKEGPSILRIQQVVRGDSAAYFCASSPGEPGQNYNEQFFGPGTRLTVL.

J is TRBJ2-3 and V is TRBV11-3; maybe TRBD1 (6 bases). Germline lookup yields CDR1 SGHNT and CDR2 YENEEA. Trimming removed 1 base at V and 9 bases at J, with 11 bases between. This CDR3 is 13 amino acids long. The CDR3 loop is CASSLGDIKTQYF. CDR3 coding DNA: TGTGCCAGCAGCTTAGGGGACATTAAGACGCAGTATTTT.

CDR3 coding DNA: TGTGCCAGCAAGGATCCTGGACAGGTTAAATATGGCTACACCTTC. Translating gives CASKDPGQVKYGYTF. V usage is TRBV6-6 and J usage is TRBJ1-2, with 7 bases lining up with TRBD1. The CDR3 sequence is 15 residues long. Germline loops: CDR1 MNHNY, CDR2 SVGAGI (reference sequence). Germline trimming cut 7 bases from V and 5 bases from J; bases unmatched to any gene: 13.

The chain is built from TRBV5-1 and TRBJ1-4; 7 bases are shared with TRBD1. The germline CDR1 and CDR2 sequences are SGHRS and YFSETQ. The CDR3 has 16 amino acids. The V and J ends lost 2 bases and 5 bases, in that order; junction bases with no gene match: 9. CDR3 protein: CASSLQGRSMNEKLFF. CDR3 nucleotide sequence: TGCGCCAGCAGCTTACAGGGGCGGAGTATGAATGAAAAACTGTTTTTT.

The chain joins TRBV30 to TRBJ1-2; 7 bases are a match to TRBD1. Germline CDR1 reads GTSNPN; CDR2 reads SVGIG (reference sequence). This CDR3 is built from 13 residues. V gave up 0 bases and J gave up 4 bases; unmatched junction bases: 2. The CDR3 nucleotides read TGTGCCTGGAGTGTGCAGGGGGGCTATGGCTACACCTTC. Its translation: CAWSVQGGYGYTF.

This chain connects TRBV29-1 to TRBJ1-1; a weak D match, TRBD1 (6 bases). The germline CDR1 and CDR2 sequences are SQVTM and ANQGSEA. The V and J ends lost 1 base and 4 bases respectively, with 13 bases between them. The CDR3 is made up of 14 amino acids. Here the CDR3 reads CSVEGRAGATEAFF. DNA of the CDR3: TGCAGCGTTGAAGGAAGGGCAGGGGCCACTGAAGCTTTCTTT.

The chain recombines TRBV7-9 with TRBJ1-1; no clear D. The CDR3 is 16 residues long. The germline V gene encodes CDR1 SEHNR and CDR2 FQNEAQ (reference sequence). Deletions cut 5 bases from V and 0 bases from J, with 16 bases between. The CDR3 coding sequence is TGTGCCAGCAGCCCCCGGCGGGGTTTATTGAACACTGAAGCTTTCTTT. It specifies CASSPRRGLLNTEAFF.

CDR3 nucleotide sequence: TGTGCCAGCAGCACTCATATGAACACTGAAGCTTTCTTT. Protein sequence: CASSTHMNTEAFF. The V and J genes are TRBV7-9 and TRBJ1-1; no firm D call. CDR3 length: 13 amino acids. The V end was cut by 5 bases, the J end by 0 bases, with 7 bases between. CDR1 is SEHNR, CDR2 FQNEAQ, per germline (reference sequence).

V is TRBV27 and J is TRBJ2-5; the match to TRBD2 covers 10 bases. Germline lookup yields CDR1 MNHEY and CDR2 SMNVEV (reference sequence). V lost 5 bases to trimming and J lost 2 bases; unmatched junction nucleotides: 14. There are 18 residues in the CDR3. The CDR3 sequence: CASSPIYLAGAKQETQYF. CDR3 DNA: TGTGCCAGCAGTCCGATCTACCTAGCGGGAGCCAAACAAGAGACCCAGTACTTC.

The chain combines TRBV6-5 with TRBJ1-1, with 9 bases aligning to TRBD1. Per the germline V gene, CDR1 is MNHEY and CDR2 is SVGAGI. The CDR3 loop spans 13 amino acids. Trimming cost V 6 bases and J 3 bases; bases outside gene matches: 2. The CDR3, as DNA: TGTGCCAGCAGGGGACAGGGTCACACTGAAGCTTTCTTT. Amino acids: CASRGQGHTEAFF.

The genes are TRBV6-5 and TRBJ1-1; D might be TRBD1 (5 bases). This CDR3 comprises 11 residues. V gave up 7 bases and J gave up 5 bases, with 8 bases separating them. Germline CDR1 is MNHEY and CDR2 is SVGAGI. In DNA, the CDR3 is TGTGCCAGCATTCAGGGTACTGAAGCTTTCTTT. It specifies CASIQGTEAFF.

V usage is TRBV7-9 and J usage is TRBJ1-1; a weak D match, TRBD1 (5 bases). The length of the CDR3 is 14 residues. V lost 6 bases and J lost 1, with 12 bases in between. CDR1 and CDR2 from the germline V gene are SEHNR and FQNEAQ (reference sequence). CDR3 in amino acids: CASSRDQGNTEAFF. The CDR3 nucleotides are TGTGCCAGCAGTAGAGACCAGGGGAACACTGAAGCTTTCTTT. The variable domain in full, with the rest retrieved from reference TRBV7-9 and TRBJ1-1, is DTGVSQNPRHKITKRGQNVTFRCDPISEHNRLYWYRQTLGQGPEFLTYFQNEAQLEKSRLLSDRFSAERPKGSFSTLEIQRTEQGDSAMYLCASSRDQGNTEAFFGQGTRLTVV.

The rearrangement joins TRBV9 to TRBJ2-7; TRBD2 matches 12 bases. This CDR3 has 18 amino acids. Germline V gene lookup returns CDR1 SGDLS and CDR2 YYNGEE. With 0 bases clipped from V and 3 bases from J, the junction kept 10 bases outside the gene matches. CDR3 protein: CASSVGLAGAPGSYEQYF. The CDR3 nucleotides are TGTGCCAGCAGCGTAGGACTAGCGGGGGCCCCAGGTAGCTACGAGCAGTACTTC.